This T cell receptor beta chain was obtained from a study of identical twins. Germline CDR1 reads KGHSH; CDR2 reads LQKENI. The CDR3 is made up of 12 amino acids. Only healthy Caucasians were enrolled as donors. TCRdb independently ran MiXCR on the 5' RACE reads; one entry per CDR3 protein. The table shows 570,000 or so distinct CDR3 sequences, with over 8.5% occurring only once. Whole-study findings and limits: Out-of-frame TCR alpha sharing observed in monozygotic twins exceeded model estimates.

Ten or more counts support this clonotype. Antigen: not known. At one end the junction does not follow the germline gene, possibly because of a read error. These data were likewise used in another study, on yellow fever vaccine responses in identical twins.

The sequenced sample was PBMCs. V usage is TRBV18 and J usage is TRBJ2-2; D call uncertain. The source is a woman between 18 and 29 years old in good health. Here the CDR3 reads CASSPNIGELFF. DNA of the CDR3: TGTGCCAGCTCACCAAACATCGGGGAGCTGTTTTTT. The whole variable domain, remainder taken from reference TRBV18 and TRBJ2-2, is NAGVMQNPRHLVRRRGQEARLRCSPMKGHSHVYWYRQLPEEGLKFMVYLQKENIIDESGMPKERFSAEFPKEGPSILRIQQVVRGDSAAYFCASSPNIGELFFGEGSRLTVL.